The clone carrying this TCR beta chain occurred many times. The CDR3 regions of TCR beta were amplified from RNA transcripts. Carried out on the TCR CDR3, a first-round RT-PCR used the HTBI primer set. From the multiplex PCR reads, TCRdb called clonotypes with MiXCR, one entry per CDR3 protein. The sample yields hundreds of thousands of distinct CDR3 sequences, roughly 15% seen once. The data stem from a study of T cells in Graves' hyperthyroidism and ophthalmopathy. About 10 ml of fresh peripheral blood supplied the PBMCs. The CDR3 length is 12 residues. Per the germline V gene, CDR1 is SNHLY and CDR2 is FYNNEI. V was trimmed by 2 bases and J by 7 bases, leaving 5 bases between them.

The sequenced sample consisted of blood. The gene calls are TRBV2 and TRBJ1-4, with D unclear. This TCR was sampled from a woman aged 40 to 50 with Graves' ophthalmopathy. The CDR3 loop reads CASSESREKLFF. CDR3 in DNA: TGTGCCAGCAGTGAATCGCGTGAAAAACTGTTTTTT. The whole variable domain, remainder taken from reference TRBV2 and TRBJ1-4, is EPEVTQTPSHQVTQMGQEVILRCVPISNHLYFYWYRQILGQKVEFLVSFYNNEISEKSEIFDDQFSVERPDGSNFTLKIRSTKLEDSAMYFCASSESREKLFFGSGTQLSVL.